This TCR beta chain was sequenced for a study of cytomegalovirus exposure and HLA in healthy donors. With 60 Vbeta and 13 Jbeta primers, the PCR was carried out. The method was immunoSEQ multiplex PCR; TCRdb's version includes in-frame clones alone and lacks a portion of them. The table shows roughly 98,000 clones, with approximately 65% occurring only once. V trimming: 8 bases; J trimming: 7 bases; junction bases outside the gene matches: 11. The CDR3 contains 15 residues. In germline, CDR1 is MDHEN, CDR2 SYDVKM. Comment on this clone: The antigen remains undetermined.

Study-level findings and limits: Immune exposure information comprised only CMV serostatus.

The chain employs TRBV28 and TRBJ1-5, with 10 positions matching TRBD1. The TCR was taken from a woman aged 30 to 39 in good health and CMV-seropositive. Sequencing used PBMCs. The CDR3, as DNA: TGTGCCAGCCTTCCGGGACAGGGGATAATACAGCCCCAGCATTTT. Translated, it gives CASLPGQGIIQPQHF.